This T cell receptor beta chain was observed in a study of cytomegalovirus exposure and HLA in healthy donors. Study-level findings and limits: There were 150 or so TCR beta chains listed as cytomegalovirus-associated. The classifier, whose performance was assessed in both the original and validation cohorts, reportedly diagnosed cytomegalovirus status with high specificity and sensitivity.

Concerning this clone: The target antigen is unknown.

Researchers ran the PCR with 60 Vbeta and 13 Jbeta primers. Measured with immunoSEQ multiplex PCR; TCRdb has only the in-frame clones, and not every one. The table lists approximately 89,000 clones, approximately 72% of them singletons. The CDR3 covers 13 residues. V lost 8 bases and J lost 4; bases outside the gene matches: 6. CDR1 is MNHNY, CDR2 SVGAGI, per germline (reference sequence). This receptor was identified in a man under 40 in good health and CMV-seropositive. Sequencing was performed on PBMCs. The rearrangement uses TRBV6-6 and TRBJ2-7; 9 nucleotides align to TRBD2. CDR3 DNA sequence: TGTGCCAGCGAGACTAGCGGTGGTTACGAGCAGTACTTC. Translating gives CASETSGGYEQYF.